In its sample, the clone carrying this T cell receptor (beta chain) ranks as large (0.1 to 1%). The patients had localized lung adenocarcinoma, a non-small cell subtype. CDR1 MNHNY and CDR2 SVGAGI come from the germline V gene (reference sequence). There are 15 residues in the CDR3. The sample belongs to a study of CD4 and CD8 cells across lung adenocarcinoma regions. MiXCR was run by TCRdb on the PCR reads, yielding one entry per CDR3 protein. This table has more than 9,000 distinct CDR3 sequences, under 55% appearing once. V is TRBV6-6 and J is TRBJ2-1; tentative D call: TRBD2 (6 bases). The DNA end is a closer match to TRBJ2-5, so the J assignment may be wrong. The clonotype comes from a female donor with lung adenocarcinoma. The CD4 and CD8 labels of this study may be unreliable. Sequencing was done on a sample of CD8+ T cells from the margin of a lung tumor. CDR3 nucleotides: TGTGCCAGCAGCACCGCCGGTGGGGGGAAAGAGACCCAGTACTTC. Amino acid sequence: CASSTAGGGKETQYF.